This T cell receptor beta chain was captured in a study of blood T cell repertoires in COVID-19. Study details: Acute-phase and convalescent COVID-19 samples originated in the United States, Italy and Spain. Sources were T cells, B-cell-depleted T cells, or PBMCs; the material itself was cDNA or gDNA.

CDR1 MNHEY and CDR2 SMNVEV come from the germline V gene (reference sequence). Trimming left V 6 bases short and J 3 bases short, with 11 bases between. This CDR3 has 13 amino acids. Per the original methods: Amplification of reference gene primers was used by the study to estimate nucleated cell counts. Some clones are missing from TCRdb's copy, which holds only in-frame ones; the method was immunoSEQ multiplex PCR. For V, J and clone size, that table is used; D and trimming come from the DNA. Among about 67,000 clones listed, about 89% were seen once. Sequencing was performed on peripheral blood. The chain links TRBV27 to TRBJ1-2; D not certain. This TCR came from a man aged 45-65 years with active COVID-19. This CDR3 is CASRTQEYYGYTF. DNA for the CDR3: TGTGCCAGCAGAACTCAGGAATACTATGGCTACACCTTC.